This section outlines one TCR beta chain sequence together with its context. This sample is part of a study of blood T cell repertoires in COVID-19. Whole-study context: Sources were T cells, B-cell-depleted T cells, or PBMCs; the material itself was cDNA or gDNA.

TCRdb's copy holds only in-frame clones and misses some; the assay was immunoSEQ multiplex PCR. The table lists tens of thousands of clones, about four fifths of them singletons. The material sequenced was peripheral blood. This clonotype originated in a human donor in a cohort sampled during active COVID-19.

CDR3 nucleotide sequence: TGTGCCAGCAGTTTGTTCGCAGATACGCAGTATTTT. Its protein product is CASSLFADTQYF. The V call is TRBV12-3 or TRBV12-4, the J call TRBJ2-3; no definite D call. CDR3 size: 12 residues. Trimming cost V 3 bases and J 4 bases, with 5 bases left between them.